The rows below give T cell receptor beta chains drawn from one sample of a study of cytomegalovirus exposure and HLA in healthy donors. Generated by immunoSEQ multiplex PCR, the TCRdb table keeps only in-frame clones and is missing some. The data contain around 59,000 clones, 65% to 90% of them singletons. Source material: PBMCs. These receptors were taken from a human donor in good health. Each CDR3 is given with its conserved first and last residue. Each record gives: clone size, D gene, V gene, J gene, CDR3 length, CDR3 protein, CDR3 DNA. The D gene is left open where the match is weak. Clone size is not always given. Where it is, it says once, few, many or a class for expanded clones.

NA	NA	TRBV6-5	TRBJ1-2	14	CASSYTGRNYGYTF	TGTGCCAGCAGTTACACCGGGAGGAACTATGGCTACACCTTC
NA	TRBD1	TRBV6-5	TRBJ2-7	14	CASSKRQGDHEQYF	TGTGCCAGCAGCAAGAGACAGGGGGACCACGAGCAGTACTTC
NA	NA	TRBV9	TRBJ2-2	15	CASSVGRRGTGELFF	TGTGCCAGCAGCGTAGGTCGGCGGGGAACCGGGGAGCTGTTTTTT
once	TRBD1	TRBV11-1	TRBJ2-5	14	CASSLPGQQETQYF	TGTGCCAGCAGCTTACCGGGACAGCAAGAGACCCAGTACTTC
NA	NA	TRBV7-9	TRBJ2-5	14	CASSLVQIQETQYF	TGTGCCTCAAGCTTAGTCCAGATTCAAGAGACCCAGTACTTC
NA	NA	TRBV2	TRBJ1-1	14	CATQWGDSRTEAFF	TGTGCCACTCAGTGGGGGGATAGTCGGACTGAAGCTTTCTTT
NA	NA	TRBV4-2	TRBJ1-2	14	CASSQEGRGASYTF	TGTGCCAGCAGCCAAGAAGGCAGGGGCGCTTCCTACACCTTC
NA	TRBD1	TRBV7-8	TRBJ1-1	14	CASSLGTGATEAFF	TGTGCCAGCAGCTTAGGAACAGGGGCCACTGAAGCTTTCTTT
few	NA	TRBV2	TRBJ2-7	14	CASRYSADNYEQYF	TGTGCCAGCAGGTACAGTGCGGACAACTACGAGCAGTACTTC
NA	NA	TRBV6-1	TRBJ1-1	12	CASSRTDTEAFF	TGTGCCAGCAGCCGGACAGACACTGAAGCTTTCTTT
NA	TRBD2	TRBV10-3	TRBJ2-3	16	CATAISGRGTTDTQYF	TGTGCCACCGCCATCTCGGGGAGGGGAACCACAGATACGCAGTATTTT
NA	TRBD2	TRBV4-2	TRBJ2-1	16	CASSLSGGRANNEQFF	TGTGCCAGCAGCCTCTCTGGCGGGAGGGCTAACAATGAGCAGTTCTTC
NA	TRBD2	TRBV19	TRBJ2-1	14	CASISGSSYNEQFF	TGTGCCAGTATCAGCGGGAGCTCCTACAATGAGCAGTTCTTC
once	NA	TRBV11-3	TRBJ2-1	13	CASSLTGYNEQFF	TGTGCCAGCAGCTTAACCGGTTACAATGAGCAGTTCTTC
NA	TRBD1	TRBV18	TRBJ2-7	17	CASSPPGGTGVPYEQYF	TGTGCCAGCTCACCACCTGGCGGGACAGGGGTTCCCTACGAGCAGTACTTC
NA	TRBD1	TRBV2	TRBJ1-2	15	CASKATGQGVRGYTF	TGTGCCAGCAAGGCGACCGGACAGGGGGTTCGTGGCTACACCTTC
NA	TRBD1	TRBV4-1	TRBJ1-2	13	CASSQRQGYGYTF	TGCGCCAGCAGCCAAAGACAGGGGTATGGCTACACCTTC
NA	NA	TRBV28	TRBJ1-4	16	CASSVTGQATNEKLFF	TGTGCCAGCAGTGTGACAGGTCAAGCAACTAATGAAAAACTGTTTTTT
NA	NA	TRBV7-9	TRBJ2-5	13	CASSLGSGETQYF	TGTGCCAGCAGCTTAGGAAGCGGAGAGACCCAGTACTTC
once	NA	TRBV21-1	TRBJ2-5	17	CASSKAFRGGLQETQYF	TGTGCCAGCAGCAAAGCTTTTAGAGGAGGCTTACAAGAGACCCAGTACTTC
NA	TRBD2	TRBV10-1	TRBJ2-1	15	CASSDRAGGEYEQFF	TGCGCCAGCAGTGATAGAGCGGGGGGGGAGTATGAGCAGTTCTTC
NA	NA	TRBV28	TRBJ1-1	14	CASSLNYRGSEAFF	TGTGCCAGCAGTTTAAATTATCGGGGTTCTGAAGCTTTCTTT
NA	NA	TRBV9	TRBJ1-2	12	CASQGGNYGYTF	TGTGCCAGCCAGGGAGGTAACTATGGCTACACCTTC
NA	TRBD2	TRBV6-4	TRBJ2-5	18	CATIPEQRGPCIGETQYF	TGTGCCACCATCCCTGAGCAGCGGGGGCCCTGCATTGGAGAGACCCAGTACTTC
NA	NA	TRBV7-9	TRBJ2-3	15	CASSLGRQSTDTQYF	TGTGCCAGCAGCTTAGGGCGACAAAGCACAGATACGCAGTATTTT
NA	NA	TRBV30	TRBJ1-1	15	CAWSVPTRVRTEAFF	TGTGCCTGGAGTGTACCGACTCGGGTTAGGACTGAAGCTTTCTTT
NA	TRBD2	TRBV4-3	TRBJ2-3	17	CASSQELRGGYTDTQYF	TGCGCCAGCAGCCAAGAATTACGGGGGGGATACACAGATACGCAGTATTTT
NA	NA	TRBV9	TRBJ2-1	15	CASSEGGKSYNEQFF	TGTGCCAGCAGCGAGGGCGGGAAGTCCTACAATGAACAGTTCTTC
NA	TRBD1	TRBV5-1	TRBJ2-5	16	CASSGGQGALQETQYF	TGCGCCAGCAGCGGGGGACAGGGGGCCCTCCAAGAGACCCAGTACTTC
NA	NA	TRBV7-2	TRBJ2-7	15	CASSFFPEFNHEQYF	TGTGCCAGCAGCTTTTTCCCGGAGTTTAACCACGAGCAGTACTTC
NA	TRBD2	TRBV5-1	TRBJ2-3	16	CASSPRLAGGLDTQYF	TGCGCCAGCAGCCCCCGACTAGCGGGGGGGCTAGATACGCAGTATTTT
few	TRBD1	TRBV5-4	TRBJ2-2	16	CASSLSRGQNTGELFF	TGTGCCAGCAGCTTATCCAGGGGGCAGAACACCGGGGAGCTGTTTTTT
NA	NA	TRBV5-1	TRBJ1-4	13	CASRIGSNEKLFF	TGCGCCAGCAGAATTGGGAGTAATGAAAAACTGTTTTTT
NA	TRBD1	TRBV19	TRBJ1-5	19	CASSMAGGAVGYSNQPQHF	TGTGCCAGTAGTATGGCAGGGGGCGCAGTGGGGTATAGCAATCAGCCCCAGCATTTT
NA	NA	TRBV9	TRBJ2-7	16	CASSVDWSGSKHEQYF	TGTGCCAGCAGCGTCGACTGGAGCGGGTCTAAACACGAGCAGTACTTC
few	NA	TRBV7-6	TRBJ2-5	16	CASSLSGRRAQETQYF	TGTGCCAGCAGCCTCTCGGGTCGCAGGGCCCAAGAGACCCAGTACTTC
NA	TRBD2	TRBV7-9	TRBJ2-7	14	CATQTSGRLDEQYF	TGTGCCACCCAGACTAGCGGGCGTTTAGACGAGCAGTACTTC
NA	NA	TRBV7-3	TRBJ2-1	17	CASSLTWVGSSYNEQFF	TGTGCCAGCAGCTTAACGTGGGTTGGGAGCTCCTACAATGAGCAGTTCTTC
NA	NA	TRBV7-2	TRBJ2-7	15	CASSWGPGSGYEQYF	TGTGCCAGCAGCTGGGGTCCGGGATCAGGATACGAGCAGTACTTC
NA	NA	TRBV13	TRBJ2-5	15	CASSLTPGLRQTQYF	TGTGCCAGCAGCTTAACTCCGGGACTTAGACAGACCCAGTACTTC